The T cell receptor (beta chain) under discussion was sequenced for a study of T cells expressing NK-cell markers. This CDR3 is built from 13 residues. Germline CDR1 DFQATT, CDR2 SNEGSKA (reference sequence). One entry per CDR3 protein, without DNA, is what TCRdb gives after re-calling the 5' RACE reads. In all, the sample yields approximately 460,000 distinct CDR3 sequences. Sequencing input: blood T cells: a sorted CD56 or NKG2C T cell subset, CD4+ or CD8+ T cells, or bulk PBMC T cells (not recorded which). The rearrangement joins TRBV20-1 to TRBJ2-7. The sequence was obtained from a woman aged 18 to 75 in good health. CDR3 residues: CSATMRKTYEQYF.